This TCR beta chain was sequenced for a study of blood T cell repertoires in COVID-19. In Cohort 3, a recovered donor had either two negative PCRs, clearance, or symptom resolution. In the original analysis: Nucleated cell number was recorded as an estimate derived from reference gene primer amplification. Clones were sequenced by immunoSEQ multiplex PCR, and TCRdb holds only the in-frame ones, with some missing. V and J calls and clone size are as listed in that table; D and trimming were resolved from the DNA. The sample has approximately 320,000 clones, about 92% seen once. The germline V gene encodes CDR1 MNHEY and CDR2 SVGAGI. The CDR3 has 15 amino acids. Trimming removed 5 bases from V and 3 bases from J, with 17 bases in between.

The chain recombines TRBV6-5 with TRBJ2-7, with D perhaps TRBD2 (6 bases). Sequencing was done on a sample of PBMCs or T cells enriched from blood (not recorded which). The source is a man in his 60s who had recovered from COVID-19. CDR3 loop: CASSTPGWRGYEQYF. In nucleotides, the CDR3 is TGTGCCAGCAGTACCCCGGGCTGGCGGGGCTACGAGCAGTACTTC.